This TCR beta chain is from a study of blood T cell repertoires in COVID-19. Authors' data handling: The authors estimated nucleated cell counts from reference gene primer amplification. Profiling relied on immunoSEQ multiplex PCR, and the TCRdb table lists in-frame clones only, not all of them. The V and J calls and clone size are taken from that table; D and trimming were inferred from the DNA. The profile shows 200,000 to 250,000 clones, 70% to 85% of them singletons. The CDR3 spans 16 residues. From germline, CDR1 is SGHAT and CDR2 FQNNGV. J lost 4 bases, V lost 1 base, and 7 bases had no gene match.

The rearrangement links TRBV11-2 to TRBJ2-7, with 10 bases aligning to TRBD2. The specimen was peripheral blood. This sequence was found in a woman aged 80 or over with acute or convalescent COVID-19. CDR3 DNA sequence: TGTGCCAGCAGCTTAGGGTCTAGCGGGGGCATTTACGAGCAGTACTTC. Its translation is CASSLGSSGGIYEQYF.